The 7 T cell receptor beta chains reported below all come from one sample, sequenced in a study of Ad26.COV2.S vaccination and SARS-CoV-2 variants. Treatment meaning: around 19 received Ad26.COV2.S at low or high dose, single or two shots; several received placebo; per-sample allocation not given. Specimen acquisition occurred on day 63 following the initial vaccine or placebo injection. TCRdb keeps only in-frame clones here, not all; method: immunoSEQ multiplex PCR. The data hold about 370,000 clones, with 89% observed a single time. The sequencing used peripheral blood, collected in a trial of Ad26.COV2.S vaccine versus placebo. All receptors come from a person between 18 and 65 years old who received the Ad26.COV2.S COVID-19 vaccine or a placebo.

V and J are TRBV7-2 and TRBJ2-2; D remains unclear. Per the germline V gene, CDR1 is SGHTA and CDR2 is FQGNSA. The V end was cut by 4 bases, the J end by 4 bases, with 4 bases between. The CDR3 contains 12 residues. The CDR3 DNA reads as TGTGCCAGCAGCTGGAGCACCGGGGAGCTGTTTTTT. Translation gives CASSWSTGELFF.

This sequence joins TRBV4-1 and TRBJ1-1; D is uncertain. The germline V and J ends were trimmed by 0 bases and 7 bases, with 12 bases remaining between them. This CDR3 comprises 14 residues. From germline, CDR1 is MGHRA and CDR2 YSYEKL. CDR3 in amino acids: CASSQEWRYFEAFF. The CDR3 nucleotides are TGCGCCAGCAGCCAAGAGTGGAGATACTTTGAAGCTTTCTTT.

The DNA of the CDR3 is TGCGCCAGCAGCCCCGCTGGGGCAAGAAATTCACCCCTCCACTTT. Encoded protein: CASSPAGARNSPLHF. J is TRBJ1-6 and V is TRBV5-1; TRBD1 is a possible D gene (5 bases). The CDR3 runs 15 residues. With 4 bases removed from V and 7 bases from J, the gap between germline ends came to 15 bases. Germline V gives CDR1 SGHRS, CDR2 YFSETQ.

The chain joins TRBV7-9 to TRBJ2-1, with 9 bases matching TRBD1. V was pared by 11 bases and J by 7 bases, with 18 bases of the junction left unmatched. This CDR3 region has 16 residues. Germline-derived CDR1 and CDR2 are SEHNR and FQNEAQ (reference sequence). CDR3 sequence (DNA): TGTGCCGTCCCCGGGGACGACAGGGGGTTGTGGAATGAGCAGTTCTTC. Amino acids: CAVPGDDRGLWNEQFF.

The gene calls are TRBV3-1 (or the pseudogene TRBV3-2) and TRBJ1-1, with D possibly matching TRBD1 (5 bases). The germline CDR1 and CDR2 sequences are LGHDT and YNNKEL (reference sequence). Trimming cost V 0 bases and J 10 bases, with 12 bases left between them. This CDR3 spans 13 amino acids. In DNA form, the CDR3 reads TGTGCCAGCAGCCAAGACCGCGCGGGGACAGCTTTCTTT. Its protein product is CASSQDRAGTAFF.

The chain has TRBV2 and TRBJ2-3; D perhaps matches TRBD1 (6 bases). The CDR3 loop spans 14 amino acids. Germline CDR1 is SNHLY and CDR2 is FYNNEI. Trimming left V 6 bases short and J 3 bases short, with 13 bases between. The CDR3: CASRDGQRTDTQYF. In DNA form, the CDR3 reads TGTGCCAGCAGGGACGGACAGAGGACAGATACGCAGTATTTT.

The chain uses TRBV2 and TRBJ1-5; no reliable D call. This CDR3 region has 14 residues. The germline V gene has CDR1 SNHLY and CDR2 FYNNEI. Trimming stripped 8 bases from V and 0 bases from J, with 11 bases between. CDR3 in DNA: TGTGCCAGCGGTCCCGGGGATAGCAATCAGCCCCAGCATTTT. This encodes CASGPGDSNQPQHF.